This TCR beta chain was observed in a study of shared clonotypes between healthy human individuals. Overall study: CD4 naive cells filled three plates per donor, CD4 memory three, CD8 naive two and CD8 memory one.

Broader study findings: The sharing of approximately 4.6% of naive CD4 clonotypes was seen across several donors.

CD8 cells regarded as naive lacked CD45RO, were positively chosen for CCR7, and omitted terminally differentiated effector memory CD45RA+ cells. Donors were Caucasian adults residing in Nashville, Tennessee, USA. Worth noting for this clone: The antigen remains unidentified.

The V segment lost 3 bases and the J segment 3 bases; nucleotides outside the gene matches: 6. There are 14 residues in the CDR3. The germline gives CDR1 SGHDT, CDR2 YYEEEE. The authors distributed each subset's genomic DNA evenly over several immunoSEQ plates. Assay used: immunoSEQ multiplex PCR; TCRdb lists only in-frame clones, some missing. The table shows about 2.2 million clones, with about 94% occurring only once. Sequenced input: naive CD8+ T cells from PBMCs. The genes are TRBV5-6 and TRBJ2-7, with 7 bases matching TRBD1. This receptor was identified in a man between 18 and 29 years old in good health. Some clones in this sample may be carry-over from other donors' samples. Here the CDR3 DNA reads TGTGCCAGCAGCTCAACAGGGGCCGTCTACGAGCAGTACTTC. This translates into CASSSTGAVYEQYF.